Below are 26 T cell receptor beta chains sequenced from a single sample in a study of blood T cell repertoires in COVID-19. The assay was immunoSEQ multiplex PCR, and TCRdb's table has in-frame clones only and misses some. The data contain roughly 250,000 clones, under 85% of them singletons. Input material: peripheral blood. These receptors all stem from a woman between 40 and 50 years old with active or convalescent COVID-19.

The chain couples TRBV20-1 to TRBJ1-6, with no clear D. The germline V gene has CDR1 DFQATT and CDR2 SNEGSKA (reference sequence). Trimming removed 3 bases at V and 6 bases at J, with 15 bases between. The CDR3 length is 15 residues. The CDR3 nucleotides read TGCAGTGCTAGTTATGGTAGCAGAGTTAATTCACCCCTCCACTTT. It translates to CSASYGSRVNSPLHF.

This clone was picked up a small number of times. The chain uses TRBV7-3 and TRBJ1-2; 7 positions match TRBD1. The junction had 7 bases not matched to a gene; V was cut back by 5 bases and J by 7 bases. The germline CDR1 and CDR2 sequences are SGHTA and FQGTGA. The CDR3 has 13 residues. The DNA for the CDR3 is TGTGCCAGCAGCCCGCGACAGGGCTCTGGCTACACCTTC. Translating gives CASSPRQGSGYTF.

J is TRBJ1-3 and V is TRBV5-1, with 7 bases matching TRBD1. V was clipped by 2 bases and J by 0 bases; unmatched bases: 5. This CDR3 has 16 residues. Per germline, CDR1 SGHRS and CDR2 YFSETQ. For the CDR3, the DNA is TGCGCCAGCAGCTTCGGACAGGCTTCCTCTGGAAACACCATATATTTT. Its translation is CASSFGQASSGNTIYF.

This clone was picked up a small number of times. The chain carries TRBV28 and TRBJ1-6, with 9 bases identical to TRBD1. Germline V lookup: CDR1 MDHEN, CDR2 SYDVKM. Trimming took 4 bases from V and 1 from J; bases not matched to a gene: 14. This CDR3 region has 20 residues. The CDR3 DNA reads TGTGCCAGCAGTTCACATCTGGGACAGGGTATAAGTTCCTATAATTCACCCCTCCACTTT. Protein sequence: CASSSHLGQGISSYNSPLHF.

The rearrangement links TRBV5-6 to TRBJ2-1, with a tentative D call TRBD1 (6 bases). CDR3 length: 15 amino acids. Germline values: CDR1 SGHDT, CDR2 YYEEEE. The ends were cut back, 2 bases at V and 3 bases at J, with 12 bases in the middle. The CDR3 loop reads CASSFRDTYYNEQFF. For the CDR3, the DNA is TGTGCCAGCAGCTTCCGGGACACCTACTACAATGAGCAGTTCTTC.

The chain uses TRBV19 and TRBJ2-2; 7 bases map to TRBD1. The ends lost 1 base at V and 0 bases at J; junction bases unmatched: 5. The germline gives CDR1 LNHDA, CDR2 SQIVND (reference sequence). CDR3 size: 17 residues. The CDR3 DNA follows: TGTGCCAGTAGTATAGTTAGAGGGACAGCGAACACCGGGGAGCTGTTTTTT. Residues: CASSIVRGTANTGELFF.

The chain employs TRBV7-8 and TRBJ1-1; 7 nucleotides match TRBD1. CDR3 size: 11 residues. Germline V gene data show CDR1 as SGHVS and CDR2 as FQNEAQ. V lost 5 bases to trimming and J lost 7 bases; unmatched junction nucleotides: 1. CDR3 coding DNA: TGTGCCAGCAGCCGGACAGGTGAAGCTTTCTTT. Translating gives CASSRTGEAFF.

The CDR3 nucleotides read TGTGCCAGCAGCCCTCCCGGAGGTCAGCCCCAGCATTTT. Translating gives CASSPPGGQPQHF. V usage is TRBV12-3 or TRBV12-4 and J usage is TRBJ1-5; D not certain. Trimming cost V 6 bases and J 6 bases, with 12 bases left between them. This CDR3 has 13 amino acids.

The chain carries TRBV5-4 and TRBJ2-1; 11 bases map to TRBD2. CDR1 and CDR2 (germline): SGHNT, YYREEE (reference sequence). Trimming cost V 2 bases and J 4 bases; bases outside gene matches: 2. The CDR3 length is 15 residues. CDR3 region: CASSFSGGVYNEQFF. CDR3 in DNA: TGTGCCAGCAGCTTTAGCGGGGGGGTTTACAATGAGCAGTTCTTC.

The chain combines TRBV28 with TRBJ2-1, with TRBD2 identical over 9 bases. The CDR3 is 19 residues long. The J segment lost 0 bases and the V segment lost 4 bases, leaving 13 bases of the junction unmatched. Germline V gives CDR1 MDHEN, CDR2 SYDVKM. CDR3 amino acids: CASSYPLGRGGDSYNEQFF. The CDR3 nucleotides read TGTGCCAGCAGTTATCCCCTGGGGCGGGGGGGAGACTCCTACAATGAGCAGTTCTTC.

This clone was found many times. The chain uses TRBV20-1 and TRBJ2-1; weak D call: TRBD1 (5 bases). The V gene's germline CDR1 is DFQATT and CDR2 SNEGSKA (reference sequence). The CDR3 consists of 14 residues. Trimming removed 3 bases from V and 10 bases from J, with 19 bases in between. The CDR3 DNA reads TGCAGTGCTAGTGGTCCTCAGGGTTGGTACGAGCAGTTCTTC. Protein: CSASGPQGWYEQFF.

The CDR3 DNA reads TGTGCCAGCAGCTTGCAGGGGAAAGCTTTCTTT. Its protein product is CASSLQGKAFF. The rearrangement uses TRBV5-4 and TRBJ1-1, with D possibly being TRBD1 (6 bases). CDR1 SGHNT and CDR2 YYREEE come from the germline V gene (reference sequence). V was shortened by 1 base and J by 9 bases, with 7 bases between the two germline ends. The CDR3 length is 11 residues. Using reference TRBV5-4 and TRBJ1-1 for the parts outside the CDR3, the full variable domain is ETGVTQSPTHLIKTRGQQVTLRCSSQSGHNTVSWYQQALGQGPQFIFQYYREEENGRGNFPPRFSGLQFPNYSSELNVNALELDDSALYLCASSLQGKAFFGQGTRLTVV.

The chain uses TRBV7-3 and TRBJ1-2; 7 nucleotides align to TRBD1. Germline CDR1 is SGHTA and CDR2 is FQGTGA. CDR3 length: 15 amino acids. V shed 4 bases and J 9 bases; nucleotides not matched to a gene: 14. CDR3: CASSSYATGCVCYTF. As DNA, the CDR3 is TGTGCCAGCAGCTCGTACGCGACAGGGTGTGTATGCTACACCTTC.

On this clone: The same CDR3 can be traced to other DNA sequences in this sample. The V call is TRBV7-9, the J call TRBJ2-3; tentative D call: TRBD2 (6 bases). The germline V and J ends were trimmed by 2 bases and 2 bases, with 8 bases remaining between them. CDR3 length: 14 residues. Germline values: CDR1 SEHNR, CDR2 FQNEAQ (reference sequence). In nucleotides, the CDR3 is TGTGCCAGCAGCTTAACTAGCCCCACAGATACGCAGTATTTT. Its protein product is CASSLTSPTDTQYF. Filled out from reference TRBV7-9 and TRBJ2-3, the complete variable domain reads DTGVSQNPRHKITKRGQNVTFRCDPISEHNRLYWYRQTLGQGPEFLTYFQNEAQLEKSRLLSDRFSAERPKGSFSTLEIQRTEQGDSAMYLCASSLTSPTDTQYFGPGTRLTVL.

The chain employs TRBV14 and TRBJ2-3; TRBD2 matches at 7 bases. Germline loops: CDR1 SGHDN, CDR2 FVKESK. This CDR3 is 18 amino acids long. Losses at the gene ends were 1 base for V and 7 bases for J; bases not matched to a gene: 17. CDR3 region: CASSQGRRGRGMMNTQYF. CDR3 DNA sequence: TGTGCCAGCAGCCAAGGAAGGAGAGGGCGGGGGATGATGAATACGCAGTATTTT.

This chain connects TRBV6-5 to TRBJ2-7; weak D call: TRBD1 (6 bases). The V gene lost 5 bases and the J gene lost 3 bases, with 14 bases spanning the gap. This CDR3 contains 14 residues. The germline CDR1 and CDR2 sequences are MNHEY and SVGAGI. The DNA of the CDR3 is TGTGCCAGCAGTCTACGGGACACTGGCTACGAGCAGTACTTC. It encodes CASSLRDTGYEQYF.

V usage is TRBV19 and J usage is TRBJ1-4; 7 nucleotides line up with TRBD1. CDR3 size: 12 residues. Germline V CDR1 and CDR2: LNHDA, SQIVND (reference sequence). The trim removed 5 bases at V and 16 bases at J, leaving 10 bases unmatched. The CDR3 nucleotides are TGTGCCAGTAGTTATCCAGGACAGGATCAGTTTTTT. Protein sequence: CASSYPGQDQFF.

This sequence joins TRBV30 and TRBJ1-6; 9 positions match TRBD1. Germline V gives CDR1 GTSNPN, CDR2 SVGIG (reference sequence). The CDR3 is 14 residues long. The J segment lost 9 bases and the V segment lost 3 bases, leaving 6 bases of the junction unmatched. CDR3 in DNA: TGTGCCTGGAGAACCGGGACAGGGTCTTCACCCCTCCACTTT. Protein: CAWRTGTGSSPLHF.

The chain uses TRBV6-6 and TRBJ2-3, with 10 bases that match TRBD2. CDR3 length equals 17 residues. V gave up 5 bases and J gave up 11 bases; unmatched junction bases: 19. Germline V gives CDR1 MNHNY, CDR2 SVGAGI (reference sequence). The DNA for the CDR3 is TGTGCCAGCAGTCGTACAAGTGCTAGCGGGGGTCCTGTTATGCAGTATTTT. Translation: CASSRTSASGGPVMQYF.

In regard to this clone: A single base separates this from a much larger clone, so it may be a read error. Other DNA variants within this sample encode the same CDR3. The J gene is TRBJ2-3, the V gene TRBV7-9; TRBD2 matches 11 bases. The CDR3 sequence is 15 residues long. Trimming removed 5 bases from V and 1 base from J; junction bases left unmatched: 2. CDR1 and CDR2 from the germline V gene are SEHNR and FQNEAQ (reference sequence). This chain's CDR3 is CASSPTSGGTDTQYF. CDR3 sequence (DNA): TGTGCCAGCAGCCCGACTAGCGGGGGCACAGATACGCAGTATTTT.

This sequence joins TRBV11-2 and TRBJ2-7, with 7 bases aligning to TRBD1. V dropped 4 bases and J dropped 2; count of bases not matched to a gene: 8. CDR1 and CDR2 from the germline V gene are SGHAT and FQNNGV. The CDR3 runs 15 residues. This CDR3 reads CASSSYRDRTYEQYF. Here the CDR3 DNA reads TGTGCCAGCAGCTCCTACCGGGACAGAACCTACGAGCAGTACTTC.

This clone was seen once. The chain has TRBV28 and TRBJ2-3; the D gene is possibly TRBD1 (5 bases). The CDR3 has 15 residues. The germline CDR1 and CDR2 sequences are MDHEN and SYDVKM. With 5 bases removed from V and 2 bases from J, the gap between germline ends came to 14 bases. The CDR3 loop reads CASSATVPLTDTQYF. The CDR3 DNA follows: TGTGCCAGCAGTGCGACAGTTCCTCTCACAGATACGCAGTATTTT.

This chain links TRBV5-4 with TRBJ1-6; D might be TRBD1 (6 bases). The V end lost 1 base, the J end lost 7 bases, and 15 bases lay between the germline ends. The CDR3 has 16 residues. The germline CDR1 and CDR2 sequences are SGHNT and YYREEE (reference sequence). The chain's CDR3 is CASSLTRGAGNSPLHF. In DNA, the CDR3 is TGTGCCAGCAGCTTGACCAGGGGAGCTGGGAATTCACCCCTCCACTTT.

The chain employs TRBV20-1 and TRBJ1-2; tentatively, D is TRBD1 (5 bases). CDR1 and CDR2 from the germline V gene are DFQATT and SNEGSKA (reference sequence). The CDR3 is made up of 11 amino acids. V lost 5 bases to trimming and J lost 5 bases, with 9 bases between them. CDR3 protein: CSALQGYGYTF. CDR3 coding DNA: TGCAGTGCTCTGCAGGGTTATGGCTACACCTTC.

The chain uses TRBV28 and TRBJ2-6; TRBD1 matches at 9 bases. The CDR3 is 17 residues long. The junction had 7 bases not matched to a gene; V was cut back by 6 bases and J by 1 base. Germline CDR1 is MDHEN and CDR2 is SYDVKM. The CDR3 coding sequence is TGTGCCAGCAGCCCGGGACAGGGCTCTTCTGGGGCCAACGTCCTGACTTTC. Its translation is CASSPGQGSSGANVLTF.

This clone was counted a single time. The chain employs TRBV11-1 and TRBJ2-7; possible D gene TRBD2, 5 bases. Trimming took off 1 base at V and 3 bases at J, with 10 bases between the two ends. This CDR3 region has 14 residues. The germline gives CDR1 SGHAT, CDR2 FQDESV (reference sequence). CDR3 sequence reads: CASSLEGVSYEQYF. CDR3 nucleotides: TGTGCCAGCAGCTTAGAGGGAGTCAGCTACGAGCAGTACTTC.